A single sample is the source of the 25 T cell receptor beta chains below, sequenced in a study of blood T cell repertoires in COVID-19. Produced via immunoSEQ multiplex PCR; TCRdb's table is partial and in-frame only. This table holds about 530,000 clones, 70% to 90% found once. The source material was peripheral blood. These receptors originate from a woman in her fifties or sixties with COVID-19, enrolled during active disease.

This clone was observed once. The chain combines TRBV27 with TRBJ1-2; D uncertain. The germline V gene encodes CDR1 MNHEY and CDR2 SMNVEV (reference sequence). The CDR3 length is 16 residues. V was trimmed by 5 bases and J by 5 bases, leaving 21 bases between them. The CDR3 is CASSPMGPGIGYGYTF. The DNA for the CDR3 is TGTGCCAGCAGTCCAATGGGTCCCGGGATAGGGTATGGCTACACCTTC.

The genes are TRBV12-5 and TRBJ1-1; D call uncertain. The CDR3 contains 12 residues. With 7 bases removed from V and 1 base from J, the gap between germline ends came to 7 bases. Germline values: CDR1 LGHNT, CDR2 FRNRAP. CDR3: CASALRNTEAFF. Written as DNA, the CDR3 is TGTGCTAGTGCCCTACGGAACACTGAAGCTTTCTTT.

The V call is TRBV10-1, the J call TRBJ2-3; D not certain. Germline lookup yields CDR1 WNHNN and CDR2 SYGVQD (reference sequence). The V end was cut by 8 bases, the J end by 4 bases, with 13 bases between. This CDR3 comprises 13 residues. CDR3 in DNA: TGCGCCAGCCAAAAAGGAGTTTCAGATACGCAGTATTTT. Its translation: CASQKGVSDTQYF.

The chain employs TRBV9 and TRBJ1-2; D remains ambiguous. The germline gives CDR1 SGDLS, CDR2 YYNGEE. V lost 3 bases, J lost 3 bases, and 12 bases lay in between. The CDR3 sequence is 14 residues long. The CDR3: CASSGGFFDYGYTF. The CDR3, as DNA: TGTGCCAGCAGCGGAGGGTTTTTTGACTATGGCTACACCTTC.

This clone was detected once. The chain links TRBV29-1 to TRBJ2-7, with 7 bases aligning to TRBD1. Trimming cost V 4 bases and J 2 bases; bases outside gene matches: 8. This CDR3 is 14 amino acids long. The germline gives CDR1 SQVTM, CDR2 ANQGSEA. The CDR3 protein is CSVAVGRGTYEQYF. The CDR3 DNA reads TGCAGCGTTGCCGTGGGCAGGGGGACCTACGAGCAGTACTTC.

This sequence joins TRBV4-1 and TRBJ2-3, with 7 bases matching TRBD2. V lost 0 bases to trimming and J lost 1 base; unmatched junction nucleotides: 7. The CDR3 length is 17 residues. The germline CDR1 and CDR2 sequences are MGHRA and YSYEKL. CDR3 protein: CASSQEGWAGGTDTQYF. In nucleotides, the CDR3 is TGCGCCAGCAGCCAAGAAGGGTGGGCGGGGGGCACAGATACGCAGTATTTT.

This chain links TRBV9 with TRBJ2-3; TRBD1 agrees at 8 bases. Trimming cost V 3 bases and J 1 base; bases outside gene matches: 10. The CDR3 is 17 residues long. Germline lookup yields CDR1 SGDLS and CDR2 YYNGEE. As DNA, the CDR3 is TGTGCCAGCAGCGGGGCAGGGGGCGGATGGGGCACAGATACGCAGTATTTT. Protein sequence: CASSGAGGGWGTDTQYF.

The rearrangement links TRBV3-1 (or the pseudogene TRBV3-2) to TRBJ2-3, with a tentative D call TRBD2 (6 bases). This CDR3 comprises 15 residues. Trimming removed 0 bases at V and 2 bases at J, with 9 bases between. In germline, CDR1 is LGHDT, CDR2 YNNKEL (reference sequence). The CDR3 protein is CASSQDSGLTDTQYF. The CDR3 region has the DNA TGTGCCAGCAGCCAAGATAGCGGTCTCACAGATACGCAGTATTTT.

This sequence joins TRBV18 and TRBJ1-1; possible D gene TRBD1, 5 bases. The CDR3 contains 17 residues. Trimming left V 1 base short and J 0 bases short, with 15 bases between. The V gene's germline CDR1 is KGHSH and CDR2 LQKENI. CDR3 sequence (DNA): TGTGCCAGCTCACCACAAGTTTACTCGGGGGTGAACACTGAAGCTTTCTTT. This translates into CASSPQVYSGVNTEAFF.

The chain combines TRBV5-1 with TRBJ2-7; maybe TRBD2 (5 bases). V lost 4 bases and J 1 base, leaving 12 bases between the germline ends. This CDR3 comprises 14 residues. Per germline, CDR1 SGHRS and CDR2 YFSETQ. The DNA of the CDR3 is TGCGCCAGCAGCACCCTGGGAGTATCCTACGAGCAGTACTTC. Encoded protein: CASSTLGVSYEQYF.

The rearrangement links TRBV2 to TRBJ1-6; 8 bases agree with TRBD1. CDR1 is SNHLY, CDR2 FYNNEI, per germline. This CDR3 contains 15 residues. V gave up 4 bases and J gave up 3 bases; unmatched junction bases: 2. CDR3 sequence (DNA): TGTGCCAGCAGTGCCGGACAGGGCTATAATTCACCCCTCCACTTT. Translation gives CASSAGQGYNSPLHF.

The rearrangement links TRBV15 to TRBJ1-6; tentatively, D is TRBD1 (6 bases). In germline, CDR1 is LNHNV, CDR2 YYDKDF (reference sequence). Trimming took 0 bases from V and 9 from J, leaving 12 bases between them. This CDR3 contains 15 residues. CDR3 loop: CATSRDRTGISPLHF. For the CDR3, the DNA is TGTGCCACCAGCAGAGATCGTACAGGGATTTCACCCCTCCACTTT.

The chain couples TRBV19 to TRBJ1-5, with 10 bases lining up with TRBD1. V lost 5 bases and J lost 4; bases outside the gene matches: 11. The CDR3 loop spans 17 amino acids. From germline, CDR1 is LNHDA and CDR2 SQIVND (reference sequence). In DNA form, the CDR3 reads TGTGCCAGTAGTCCCCCCCGGGACAGGGGTCCGAATCAGCCCCAGCATTTT. Residues: CASSPPRDRGPNQPQHF.

CDR3 amino acids: CASSSRGGLAYEQYF. For the CDR3, the DNA is TGTGCCAGCAGCTCGCGGGGGGGTCTAGCCTACGAGCAGTACTTC. The V call is TRBV7-2, the J call TRBJ2-7; TRBD2 matches at 9 bases. CDR1 and CDR2 from the germline V gene are SGHTA and FQGNSA. The CDR3 has 15 amino acids. The V segment lost 4 bases and the J segment 2 bases; nucleotides outside the gene matches: 6.

This clone was seen once. This chain links TRBV25-1 with TRBJ2-3; TRBD1 matches 7 bases. CDR1 and CDR2 (germline): MGHDK, SYGVNS. The V gene end was trimmed by 5 bases and the J gene end by 2 bases; junction bases not matched to a gene: 7. This CDR3 is 15 amino acids long. This chain's CDR3 is CASSSRQGDTDTQYF. The DNA for the CDR3 is TGTGCCAGCAGTTCTAGACAGGGAGACACAGATACGCAGTATTTT.

This clone occurred a few times. V and J are TRBV6-5 and TRBJ1-2, with 10 nucleotides matching TRBD1. This CDR3 has 13 amino acids. From germline, CDR1 is MNHEY and CDR2 SVGAGI. The trim removed 5 bases at V and 12 bases at J, leaving 9 bases unmatched. CDR3 sequence reads: CASSPGTGAPHTF. The CDR3 DNA follows: TGTGCCAGCAGTCCAGGGACAGGGGCCCCCCACACCTTC.

The V call is TRBV5-1, the J call TRBJ1-1; D possibly corresponds to TRBD1 (5 bases). The CDR3 spans 14 residues. The V and J ends lost 4 bases and 5 bases respectively, with 15 bases between them. CDR1 is SGHRS and CDR2 is YFSETQ in the germline V gene. CDR3 residues: CASSPGGGLTEAFF. As DNA, the CDR3 is TGCGCCAGCAGCCCGGGTGGGGGGTTGACTGAAGCTTTCTTT.

This chain connects TRBV19 to TRBJ1-5; 7 nucleotides agree with TRBD1. In germline, CDR1 is LNHDA, CDR2 SQIVND (reference sequence). V shed 6 bases, J shed 9 bases, and the junction held 8 bases outside the gene matches. The CDR3 extends over 13 amino acids. The CDR3 region has the DNA TGTGCCAGTAGGGGGACAGTGAATGGGCCCCAGCATTTT. It specifies CASRGTVNGPQHF.

This rearrangement joins TRBV18 to TRBJ1-1; D is uncertain. CDR3 length: 14 amino acids. Germline CDR1 KGHSH, CDR2 LQKENI. The V end was cut by 2 bases, the J end by 0 bases, with 7 bases between. The CDR3, as DNA: TGTGCCAGCTCACCATTAGTTGTGAACACTGAAGCTTTCTTT. Translation gives CASSPLVVNTEAFF.

The V call is TRBV5-1, the J call TRBJ2-2; TRBD1 aligns across 7 bases. This CDR3 is 15 amino acids long. CDR1 SGHRS and CDR2 YFSETQ come from the germline V gene. The junction had 6 bases not matched to a gene; V was cut back by 0 bases and J by 7 bases. CDR3: CASSLEGAQGGELFF. The CDR3 DNA reads as TGCGCCAGCAGCTTGGAGGGGGCGCAGGGCGGGGAGCTGTTTTTT.

This clone was counted only a few times. V gene TRBV6-5 combines with J gene TRBJ1-3; D remains ambiguous. Germline V CDR1 and CDR2: MNHEY, SVGAGI. The CDR3 has 15 amino acids. Trimming left V 5 bases short and J 9 bases short, with 20 bases between. The DNA of the CDR3 is TGTGCCAGCAGTAGCGGCGGGTTTCCTGAGGGCACCATATATTTT. It specifies CASSSGGFPEGTIYF.

The V gene is TRBV11-1, the J gene TRBJ2-4; D perhaps matches TRBD2 (5 bases). Deletions cut 5 bases from V and 3 bases from J, with 8 bases between. CDR1 and CDR2 from the germline V gene are SGHAT and FQDESV (reference sequence). The CDR3 totals 13 residues. The CDR3 is CASSLGVKNIQYF. The DNA for the CDR3 is TGTGCCAGCAGCCTCGGGGTCAAAAACATTCAGTACTTC.

The chain carries TRBV10-3 and TRBJ2-1; TRBD1 aligns across 8 bases. Trimming took 0 bases from V and 8 from J; bases not matched to a gene: 0. CDR1 is ENHRY and CDR2 is SYGVKD in the germline V gene. This CDR3 comprises 13 residues. The CDR3 DNA sequence: TGTGCCATCAGTGAGTCACAGGGGGATGAGCAGTTCTTC. This translates into CAISESQGDEQFF.

The rearrangement uses TRBV20-1 and TRBJ2-7; D uncertain. Germline assignment: CDR1 DFQATT and CDR2 SNEGSKA (reference sequence). With 1 base removed from V and 3 bases from J, the gap between germline ends came to 4 bases. The CDR3 loop spans 11 amino acids. The CDR3 protein is CSARADYEQYF. The CDR3 nucleotides are TGCAGTGCTAGAGCAGACTACGAGCAGTACTTC.

V and J are TRBV4-2 and TRBJ2-1; 13 bases match TRBD2. V was pared by 6 bases and J by 7 bases, with 0 bases of the junction left unmatched. Per germline, CDR1 LGHNA and CDR2 YNFKEQ. The CDR3 has 13 amino acids. The CDR3 DNA sequence: TGTGCCAGCAGGGGACTAGCGGGGAATGAGCAGTTCTTC. It encodes CASRGLAGNEQFF.